Listed here are 29 T cell receptor beta chains from one sample, sequenced in a study of OX40 agonist ivuxolimab in advanced cancers. Generated by immunoSEQ multiplex PCR, the TCRdb table keeps only in-frame clones and is missing some. The table lists some 62,000 clones, more than 65% of them singletons. This sample comprised CD4+ or CD8+ T cells sorted from blood, obtained in a trial of the OX40 agonist ivuxolimab. These receptors originate from an adult with an advanced solid tumor such as melanoma, head and neck, liver or kidney cancer.

V usage is TRBV21-1 and J usage is TRBJ2-1; TRBD2 was called by the table and not checked on the DNA. TRBV21-1 is designated a pseudogene. This CDR3 has 11 amino acids. Here the CDR3 DNA reads TGTGCCAGCAGCAAAGGCGGGGAGCAGTTCTTC. It specifies CASSKGGEQFF.

The chain uses TRBV21-1 and TRBJ2-3; the table's D gene call, TRBD2, was not cross checked with the DNA. TRBV21-1 is deemed a pseudogene. The CDR3 spans 16 residues. The CDR3 sequence: CASSTAGLAGADTQYF. CDR3 nucleotide sequence: TGTGCCAGCAGCACAGCGGGACTAGCGGGGGCAGATACGCAGTATTTT.

The CDR3 is CASTGLAGGVYEQYF. Written as DNA, the CDR3 is TGTGCCAGCACGGGACTAGCGGGAGGGGTCTACGAGCAGTACTTC. The chain is built from TRBV6-5 and TRBJ2-7; 16 bases align to TRBD2. Trimming removed 7 bases from V and 3 bases from J; junction bases left unmatched: 3. This CDR3 comprises 15 residues. Germline CDR1 and CDR2: MNHEY and SVGAGI.

J is TRBJ1-6 and V is TRBV6-1, with D tentatively TRBD1 (6 bases). CDR1 and CDR2 from the germline V gene are MNHNS and SASEGT. V was trimmed by 6 bases and J by 6 bases, leaving 12 bases between them. This CDR3 has 14 amino acids. As DNA, the CDR3 is TGTGCCAGCAGAGAGAGGGGGACTAATTCACCCCTCCACTTT. Translation gives CASRERGTNSPLHF.

In its sample, this clone was seen a few times. In the same sample, other DNA sequences code for this CDR3. This rearrangement joins TRBV11-2 to TRBJ1-5; no firm D call. Trimming left V 3 bases short and J 3 bases short, with 6 bases between. Germline loops: CDR1 SGHAT, CDR2 FQNNGV. This CDR3 is built from 13 residues. The CDR3 sequence is CASSFGYNQPQHF. In nucleotides, the CDR3 is TGTGCCAGCAGCTTCGGATACAATCAGCCCCAGCATTTT.

This clone was counted ten times or more. This rearrangement joins TRBV5-6 to TRBJ2-7; 10 bases line up with TRBD1. The V gene's germline CDR1 is SGHDT and CDR2 YYEEEE. Trimming took 4 bases from V and 12 from J; bases not matched to a gene: 7. This CDR3 contains 12 residues. The CDR3 nucleotides are TGTGCCAGCAGCCCCGGGACAGGGGTCTTGTACTTC. Amino acids: CASSPGTGVLYF.

The rearrangement links TRBV7-2 to TRBJ2-5, with 7 nucleotides matching TRBD1. Per germline, CDR1 SGHTA and CDR2 FQGNSA. The CDR3 totals 14 residues. V dropped 5 bases and J dropped 2; count of bases not matched to a gene: 5. The CDR3: CASSERDRQETQYF. The DNA of the CDR3 is TGTGCCAGCAGCGAACGGGACAGACAAGAGACCCAGTACTTC.

This clone appeared once. The chain couples TRBV28 to TRBJ2-3, with D hard to call. V lost 3 bases and J 6 bases, leaving 1 base between the germline ends. This CDR3 is 10 amino acids long. The germline gives CDR1 MDHEN, CDR2 SYDVKM. CDR3 in amino acids: CASSFDTQYF. In DNA form, the CDR3 reads TGTGCCAGCAGTTTTGATACGCAGTATTTT.

On this clone itself: One base away lies a much larger clone, so this may be a sequencing read error. The sample has other DNA sequences that encode this CDR3 too. The rearrangement joins TRBV9 to TRBJ1-2; 9 positions match TRBD1. CDR1 and CDR2 from the germline V gene are SGDLS and YYNGEE. The CDR3 length is 14 residues. CDR3 bases: TGCGCCAGCAGCGCCTCGGACAGGGGCTATGGCTACACCTTC. Its protein product is CASSASDRGYGYTF.

This rearrangement joins TRBV18 to TRBJ2-3; 7 bases align to TRBD1. The CDR3 is made up of 14 amino acids. Looked up from germline, CDR1 is KGHSH and CDR2 is LQKENI. The trim removed 3 bases at V and 6 bases at J, leaving 6 bases unmatched. The CDR3 coding sequence is TGTGCCAGCTCACCTATAACAGGGGTCGATACGCAGTATTTT. It encodes CASSPITGVDTQYF.

The chain is built from TRBV5-4 and TRBJ1-3; TRBD1 is a possible D gene (6 bases). Trimming pared 4 bases from V and 0 bases from J, leaving 23 bases between. The length of the CDR3 is 19 residues. Germline V gene data show CDR1 as SGHNT and CDR2 as YYREEE (reference sequence). The CDR3 here is CASSHNLKPSRGSGNTIYF. The CDR3 DNA reads TGTGCCAGCAGCCACAATCTTAAGCCTAGCAGGGGCTCTGGAAACACCATATATTTT.

In DNA form, the CDR3 reads TGTGCCAGCAGGTCAGGGGGCAGTGAAAAACTGTTTTTT. Protein product: CASRSGGSEKLFF. The chain has TRBV25-1 and TRBJ1-4; TRBD1 agrees at 8 bases. The CDR3 spans 13 residues. The germline gives CDR1 MGHDK, CDR2 SYGVNS. J lost 7 bases, V lost 6 bases, and 4 bases had no gene match.

The chain links TRBV4-1 to TRBJ2-2, with unresolved D. This CDR3 has 17 residues. Germline loops: CDR1 MGHRA, CDR2 YSYEKL. V was shortened by 4 bases and J by 4 bases, with 19 bases between the two germline ends. The chain's CDR3 is CASSRRPPAVTTGELFF. For the CDR3, the DNA is TGCGCCAGCAGCCGACGACCCCCGGCCGTAACCACCGGGGAGCTGTTTTTT.

The V and J genes are TRBV7-2 and TRBJ2-3; D is ambiguous. V was trimmed by 0 bases and J by 5 bases, leaving 6 bases between them. Germline V gene data show CDR1 as SGHTA and CDR2 as FQGNSA. The CDR3 is 13 residues long. The CDR3: CASSLARRDTQYF. CDR3 bases: TGTGCCAGCAGCTTAGCCAGGAGAGATACGCAGTATTTT.

The chain recombines TRBV28 with TRBJ2-5; a weak D match, TRBD1 (5 bases). Looked up from germline, CDR1 is MDHEN and CDR2 is SYDVKM. This CDR3 comprises 14 residues. Trimming stripped 3 bases from V and 0 bases from J, with 8 bases between. The CDR3 loop reads CASSFSGYQETQYF. CDR3 nucleotide sequence: TGTGCCAGCAGTTTCTCAGGGTACCAAGAGACCCAGTACTTC.

The CDR3 region is CASSDTGTGAYEQYF. DNA for the CDR3: TGTGCCAGCAGCGATACCGGGACGGGGGCCTACGAGCAGTACTTC. The chain uses TRBV7-2 and TRBJ2-7; D possibly corresponds to TRBD2 (6 bases). The germline V and J ends were trimmed by 5 bases and 2 bases, with 16 bases remaining between them. Germline CDR1 SGHTA, CDR2 FQGNSA. CDR3 length: 15 residues.

The rearrangement uses TRBV7-2 and TRBJ1-1; D uncertain. Germline CDR1 is SGHTA and CDR2 is FQGNSA. This CDR3 has 13 amino acids. Trimming took 2 bases from V and 0 from J, leaving 4 bases between them. CDR3 nucleotide sequence: TGTGCCAGCAGCTTATTCATGAACACTGAAGCTTTCTTT. Protein: CASSLFMNTEAFF.

This clone was recorded once. V usage is TRBV14 and J usage is TRBJ1-2; perhaps TRBD1 as D (5 bases). This CDR3 is built from 15 residues. Trimming took 0 bases from V and 4 from J, leaving 12 bases between them. The germline V gene has CDR1 SGHDN and CDR2 FVKESK. The chain's CDR3 is CASSQDQGSSYGYTF. The CDR3 nucleotides read TGTGCCAGCAGCCAAGATCAGGGTTCAAGCTATGGCTACACCTTC.

This clone appeared a few times. This sequence joins TRBV9 and TRBJ2-1, with D perhaps TRBD2 (6 bases). V was cut by 3 bases and J by 8 bases, with 15 bases left in between. The germline CDR1 and CDR2 sequences are SGDLS and YYNGEE. The CDR3 loop spans 14 amino acids. DNA for the CDR3: TGTGCCAGCAGCGAGGGACTGACTAGTTATGAGCAGTTCTTC. The encoded protein is CASSEGLTSYEQFF.

The chain is built from TRBV7-2 and TRBJ1-2; tentatively, D is TRBD1 (5 bases). V was cut by 5 bases and J by 4 bases, with 17 bases left in between. In germline, CDR1 is SGHTA, CDR2 FQGNSA. This CDR3 region has 15 residues. The CDR3 sequence: CASSPSEGLGYGYTF. The DNA of the CDR3 is TGTGCCAGCAGCCCATCGGAGGGGCTAGGCTATGGCTACACCTTC.

This chain's CDR3 is CASSLRAAGEYRGYEQYF. The CDR3 DNA reads as TGCGCCAGCAGCTTAAGGGCCGCAGGGGAGTATCGGGGCTACGAGCAGTACTTC. The chain recombines TRBV5-1 with TRBJ2-7, with D maybe TRBD1 (6 bases). Germline lookup yields CDR1 SGHRS and CDR2 YFSETQ. The CDR3 spans 18 residues. V was pared by 2 bases and J by 3 bases, with 24 bases between.

The chain recombines TRBV7-5 with TRBJ1-5. TRBV7-5 is flagged as a pseudogene. The CDR3 has 16 residues. The DNA of the CDR3 is TGTGCCAGAAGCGAAGCCTCGGGGCTGTCCTGTCAGCCCCAGCATTTT. This codes for CARSEASGLSCQPQHF.

CDR3 sequence reads: CASRWAGDQPQHF. The CDR3 region has the DNA TGTGCCAGCAGGTGGGCAGGGGATCAGCCCCAGCATTTT. The V and J genes are TRBV6-5 and TRBJ1-5; possibly TRBD1 for D (6 bases). CDR3 length equals 13 residues. Looked up from germline, CDR1 is MNHEY and CDR2 is SVGAGI. Trimming removed 6 bases at V and 5 bases at J, with 11 bases between.

V usage is TRBV30 and J usage is TRBJ2-7; D is possibly TRBD2 (6 bases). V was clipped by 4 bases and J by 0 bases, with 16 bases between them. Germline CDR1 reads GTSNPN; CDR2 reads SVGIG (reference sequence). The CDR3 covers 15 residues. The DNA of the CDR3 is TGTGCCTGGATTCCGCGGGACTTTCTCTCCTACGAGCAGTACTTC. Translation: CAWIPRDFLSYEQYF.

This chain connects TRBV6-5 to TRBJ1-2, with a weak D call TRBD1 (5 bases). Per the germline V gene, CDR1 is MNHEY and CDR2 is SVGAGI. Trimming removed 3 bases from V and 6 bases from J, with 11 bases in between. The CDR3 runs to 13 residues. The CDR3 protein is CASSYQGLNGYTF. The CDR3 nucleotides read TGTGCCAGCAGTTATCAGGGTTTGAATGGCTACACCTTC.

The rearrangement uses TRBV5-1 and TRBJ1-6; D is possibly TRBD1 (5 bases). Looked up from germline, CDR1 is SGHRS and CDR2 is YFSETQ. Trimming pared 4 bases from V and 0 bases from J, leaving 17 bases between. CDR3 size: 18 residues. CDR3 DNA sequence: TGCGCCAGCAGCCTGGAGCCAGGGACGAGCTCCTATAATTCACCCCTCCACTTT. Translated, it gives CASSLEPGTSSYNSPLHF.

This clone has more than one count but fewer than ten. The chain joins TRBV27 to TRBJ1-1; 9 bases match TRBD1. The germline CDR1 and CDR2 sequences are MNHEY and SMNVEV (reference sequence). V lost 4 bases and J lost 5; bases outside the gene matches: 8. The CDR3 contains 15 residues. Written as DNA, the CDR3 is TGTGCCAGCAGTTCATGGGACAGGGTGGAAACTGAAGCTTTCTTT. Amino acid sequence: CASSSWDRVETEAFF.

This chain uses TRBV11-2 with TRBJ2-1, with 9 bases matching TRBD2. The germline CDR1 and CDR2 sequences are SGHAT and FQNNGV. V lost 4 bases and J lost 7; bases outside the gene matches: 20. CDR3 size: 19 residues. The CDR3 DNA follows: TGTGCCAGCAGCTCGCCATCACTGGGCCGGCGGGAGGGCAGGAATGAGCAGTTCTTC. Translation gives CASSSPSLGRREGRNEQFF.

This chain joins TRBV10-2 and TRBJ2-5; TRBD1 matches 9 bases. The J call may be wrong; the DNA end is better matched by TRBJ2-7. Germline CDR1 reads WSHSY; CDR2 reads SAAADI. The CDR3 runs 14 residues. CDR3 sequence (DNA): TGCGCCAGCAGTGATGTGACAGGGGGCTACGAGCAGTACTTC. It translates to CASSDVTGGYEQYF.